The clone carrying this TCR beta chain was recorded many times. As yet, its antigen is unknown. The record originates from a study of neurological immune-mediated disorders. A single run covered 15-18 subjects with over 160 million TCR-beta sequences. TCRdb reprocessed the 5' RACE reads with MiXCR, giving one entry per CDR3 protein. This sample carries under 20,000 distinct CDR3 sequences, roughly 15% of them seen once, and the ten largest clones take roughly an eighth. Germline lookup yields CDR1 SGHRS and CDR2 YFSETQ. There are 14 residues in the CDR3. The V gene lost 0 bases and the J gene lost 8 bases, with 12 bases spanning the gap. Study-level points and caveats: The expanded clones of different subjects shared no CDR3 amino acid sequences (suggesting private repertoires in all groups). The greatest degree of TCR clonal expansion was observed in HTLV-1-associated myelopathy, with the lowest in multiple sclerosis, below that of healthy controls.

V gene TRBV5-1 combines with J gene TRBJ2-4; D is ambiguous. The sequencing sample was made of PBMCs. The sequence was obtained from a man between 60 and 75 years old with HTLV-1-associated myelopathy (HAM/TSP). CDR3 coding DNA: TGCGCCAGCAGCTTGGCGAGACCCGAGGACATTCAGTACTTC. Translation gives CASSLARPEDIQYF.